Presented here are 5 T cell receptor beta chains from one specimen sequenced in a study of cytomegalovirus exposure and HLA in healthy donors. The PCR had 60 Vbeta and 13 Jbeta primers. TCRdb's copy holds only in-frame clones and misses some; the assay was immunoSEQ multiplex PCR. This table holds about 94,000 clones, 79% found once. Sequencing was done on a sample of PBMCs. The receptor source for this set is a woman in her thirties or forties in good health and CMV-seronegative.

This sequence joins TRBV19 and TRBJ2-3; TRBD2 matches at 14 bases. J was trimmed by 5 bases and V by 6 bases; bases with no gene match: 7. Germline V gene data show CDR1 as LNHDA and CDR2 as SQIVND (reference sequence). The CDR3 covers 16 residues. The CDR3 loop reads CASSQTSGGAGDTQYF. The CDR3 coding sequence is TGTGCCAGTAGCCAGACTAGCGGGGGGGCCGGAGATACGCAGTATTTT.

Turning to this clone: Other nucleotide sequences in the sample specify the same CDR3. The V gene is TRBV29-1, the J gene TRBJ2-6; no reliable D call. Germline V gene sequence: CDR1 SQVTM, CDR2 ANQGSEA. The CDR3 covers 14 residues. This chain's CDR3 is CSVARGSGANVLTF. The DNA of the CDR3 is TGCAGTGTCGCCAGAGGCTCTGGGGCCAACGTCCTGACTTTC. The full variable domain, with the rest looked up from reference TRBV29-1 and TRBJ2-6, is SAVISQKPSRDICQRGTSLTIQCQVDSQVTMMFWYRQQPGQSLTLIATANQGSEATYESGFVIDKFPISRPNLTFSTLTVSNMSPEDSSIYLCSVARGSGANVLTFGAGSRLTVL.

The genes are TRBV15 and TRBJ2-7, with TRBD2 matching over 11 bases. The CDR3 contains 14 residues. After removal of 8 bases from V and 2 bases from J, the junction contained 5 bases not matched to a gene. The V gene's germline CDR1 is LNHNV and CDR2 YYDKDF (reference sequence). CDR3 loop: CATGGLAGPYEQYF. CDR3 bases: TGTGCCACCGGAGGACTAGCGGGTCCCTACGAGCAGTACTTC.

The J gene is TRBJ1-2, the V gene TRBV30; possibly TRBD1 for D (5 bases). This CDR3 is 18 amino acids long. Germline assignment: CDR1 GTSNPN and CDR2 SVGIG (reference sequence). Trimming pared 3 bases from V and 0 bases from J, leaving 23 bases between. The CDR3: CAWSRRRGGGDSNYGYTF. The CDR3 nucleotides are TGTGCCTGGAGCAGACGTAGGGGCGGGGGGGATTCTAACTATGGCTACACCTTC. The variable domain in full, with the rest retrieved from reference TRBV30 and TRBJ1-2, is SQTIHQWPATLVQPVGSPLSLECTVEGTSNPNLYWYRQAAGRGLQLLFYSVGIGQISSEVPQNLSASRPQDRQFILSSKKLLLSDSGFYLCAWSRRRGGGDSNYGYTFGSGTRLTVV.

In nucleotides, the CDR3 is TGTGCCAGCAGCTCCGGGGGGGGAGCGAACACTGAAGCTTTCTTT. It codes for CASSSGGGANTEAFF. The V and J genes are TRBV7-3 and TRBJ1-1, with a possible D match to TRBD1 (5 bases). This CDR3 is built from 15 residues. V was clipped by 4 bases and J by 1 base, with 13 bases between them. Germline V CDR1 and CDR2: SGHTA, FQGTGA.